This T cell receptor beta chain stems from a study of T cell responses to AZD1222 COVID-19 vaccine. Study-wide results and caveats: It should be noted that donors were predominantly white British and more often female, and clonal diversity was possibly underestimated. Reportedly, nearly half of unique spike TCRs recognized epitopes outside B.1.351/B.1.1.7 mutations. Of the AZD1222 recipients, only 5 to 7 were seropositive at baseline.

Trimming took 6 bases from V and 3 from J; bases not matched to a gene: 6. The V gene's germline CDR1 is MNHEY and CDR2 SVGAGI. This CDR3 is built from 15 residues. Assay: immunoSEQ multiplex PCR; the TCRdb copy retains only in-frame clones and omits some. The table shows approximately 140,000 clones, with more than 85% occurring only once. Worth noting for this clone: Its specificity is not known.

The TCR originated in an adult who received the AZD1222 COVID-19 vaccine. This specimen consisted of peripheral blood, obtained 28 days after the second AZD1222 dose. The gene calls are TRBV6-5 and TRBJ1-5, with 9 bases identical to TRBD1. The CDR3 loop reads CASRVQGANNQPQHF. The CDR3 coding sequence is TGTGCCAGCAGAGTACAGGGGGCGAACAATCAGCCCCAGCATTTT.